Here is one T cell receptor (beta chain) with its context. This specimen belongs to a study of blood T cell repertoires in COVID-19. In the study overall: COVID-19 samples, acute and convalescent, were from the United States, Italy and Spain. PBMCs, B-cell-depleted T cells, or T cells were the source of the cDNA or gDNA that made up the material.

Original methodology: Nucleated cell number was recorded as an estimate derived from reference gene primer amplification. Here immunoSEQ multiplex PCR was the method, and the copy in TCRdb shows in-frame clones only, minus some. V, J and clone size reflect that table, while D and trimming were determined from the DNA. The sample lists about 44,000 clones; 82% were seen once. This CDR3 is built from 15 residues. V trimming: 7 bases; J trimming: 0 bases; junction bases outside the gene matches: 9. CDR1 and CDR2 from the germline V gene are SQVTM and ANQGSEA. The sequence was collected from a woman in her 70s with acute or convalescent COVID-19. The J gene is TRBJ2-1, the V gene TRBV29-1; TRBD1 matches at 7 bases. Sequenced: peripheral blood. CDR3 amino acids: CSGRPRTGSYNEQFF. The CDR3 DNA reads TGCAGCGGGCGTCCTAGGACAGGCTCCTACAATGAGCAGTTCTTC.